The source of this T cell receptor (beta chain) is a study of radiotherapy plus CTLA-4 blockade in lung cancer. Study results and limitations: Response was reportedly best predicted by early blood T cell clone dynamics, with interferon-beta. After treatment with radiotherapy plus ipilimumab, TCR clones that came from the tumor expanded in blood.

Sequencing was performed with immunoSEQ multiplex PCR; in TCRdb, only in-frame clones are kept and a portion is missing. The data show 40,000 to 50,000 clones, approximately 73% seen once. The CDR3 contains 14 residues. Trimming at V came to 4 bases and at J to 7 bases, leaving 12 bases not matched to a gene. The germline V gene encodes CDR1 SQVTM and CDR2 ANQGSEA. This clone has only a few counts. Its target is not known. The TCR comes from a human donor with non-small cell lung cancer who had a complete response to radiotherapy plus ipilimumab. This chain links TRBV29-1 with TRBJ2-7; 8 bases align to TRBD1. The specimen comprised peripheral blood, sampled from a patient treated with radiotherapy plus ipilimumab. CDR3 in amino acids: CSVGGTTGAGEQYF. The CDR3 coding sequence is TGCAGCGTTGGGGGGACGACAGGGGCAGGGGAGCAGTACTTC.